A selection of T cell receptor beta chains follows, all from one sample in a study of human T cells and chemical hapten exposure. From the RACE reads, TCRdb called clonotypes with MiXCR, one entry per CDR3 protein. The sample lists about 110,000 distinct CDR3 sequences; roughly a tenth were seen once. The source material was whole blood, sampled in connection with sensitization to the hapten diphenylcyclopropenone (DPC). These receptors all come from a woman in her thirties or forties with alopecia areata. Some clones in this sample may be carry-over from other donors' samples. CDR3s include the opening cysteine and the closing phenylalanine or tryptophan. A D gene is named only where the DNA matches it firmly. Only part of the rows carry a size: once, few, many, or a class if the clone is expanded.

J	size	D	V	CDR3	DNA
TRBJ2-2	NA	NA	TRBV7-3	CASSRDFGTGELFF	TGTGCCAGCAGCCGGGACTTCGGAACCGGGGAGCTGTTTTTT
TRBJ2-2	NA	NA	TRBV7-2	CASSPSIALGSGELFF	TGTGCCAGCAGCCCATCTATCGCCCTCGGCAGCGGGGAGCTGTTTTTT
TRBJ2-4	NA	NA	TRBV4-1	CASSQDLSLNLAKNIQYF	TGCGCCAGCAGCCAAGATCTAAGCCTGAATCTAGCCAAAAACATTCAGTACTTC
TRBJ2-7	NA	NA	TRBV7-2	CASSLNRNYEQYF	TGTGCCAGCAGCTTAAACAGGAACTACGAGCAGTACTTC
TRBJ2-5	NA	NA	TRBV18	CASSPPMGAQETQYF	TGTGCCAGCTCACCACCGATGGGGGCCCAAGAGACCCAGTACTTC
TRBJ2-1	many	TRBD1	TRBV5-6	CASSFPTGGLSYNEQFF	TGTGCCAGCAGCTTTCCGACAGGGGGCCTCTCCTACAATGAGCAGTTCTTC
TRBJ2-7	NA	TRBD2	TRBV7-6	CASSSGLDPYEQYF	TGTGCCAGCAGCTCCGGACTAGATCCCTACGAGCAGTACTTC
TRBJ2-3	many	NA	TRBV4-3	CASSHQGVWTDTQYF	TGCGCCAGCAGCCACCAGGGAGTTTGGACAGATACGCAGTATTTT
TRBJ1-2	many	TRBD1	TRBV7-2	CASSLEGQGAYGYTF	TGTGCCAGCAGCCTAGAGGGACAGGGGGCCTATGGCTACACCTTC
TRBJ1-5	few	NA	TRBV15	CATSRAEFQGINQPQHF	TGTGCCACCAGCAGAGCGGAATTTCAGGGAATCAATCAGCCCCAGCATTTT
TRBJ2-1	NA	TRBD1	TRBV4-1	CASSQEAGGGIYNEQFF	TGCGCCAGCAGCCAAGAAGCAGGGGGCGGAATCTACAATGAGCAGTTCTTC
TRBJ1-6	many	TRBD1	TRBV4-2	CASSPGQDNSPLHF	TGTGCCAGCAGCCCGGGACAGGATAATTCACCCCTCCACTTT
TRBJ2-7	few	NA	TRBV4-1	CASSQEPGKPYEQYF	TGCGCCAGCAGCCAAGAACCCGGGAAACCCTACGAGCAGTACTTC
TRBJ1-5	NA	NA	TRBV7-2	CASSLNERNQPQHF	TGTGCCAGCAGCTTAAATGAACGCAATCAGCCCCAGCATTTT
TRBJ1-1	few	TRBD1	TRBV18	CASSPLTQGGKTEAFF	TGTGCCAGCTCACCATTGACACAGGGGGGAAAGACTGAAGCTTTCTTT
TRBJ1-2	many	TRBD1	TRBV10-3	CAISESGGDGYGYTF	TGTGCCATCAGTGAGTCAGGGGGCGATGGATATGGCTACACCTTC
TRBJ1-1	many	NA	TRBV10-3	CATQTQTAVTEAFF	TGTGCCACGCAAACCCAGACAGCCGTCACTGAAGCTTTCTTT
TRBJ2-3	few	NA	TRBV24-1	CATGDSSTDTQYF	TGTGCCACCGGAGACAGTTCGACCGATACGCAGTATTTT
TRBJ2-3	many	TRBD2	TRBV7-6	CASSLTPGLVTDTQYF	TGTGCCAGCAGCTTAACCCCGGGACTAGTTACAGATACGCAGTATTTT
TRBJ1-5	few	NA	TRBV20-1	CSAPSGINQPQHF	TGCAGTGCCCCGAGTGGCATTAATCAGCCCCAGCATTTT
TRBJ2-1	many	TRBD2	TRBV7-2	CASSFSSGGAYEQFF	TGTGCCAGCAGCTTTTCTAGCGGGGGGGCCTATGAGCAGTTCTTC
TRBJ2-1	NA	NA	TRBV29-1	CSSVVVSLYNEQFF	TGCAGTTCCGTGGTGGTGAGCCTATACAATGAGCAGTTCTTC
TRBJ1-2	few	TRBD1	TRBV29-1	CSVFFSDRADGYTF	TGCAGCGTCTTTTTTTCCGACAGGGCGGATGGCTACACCTTC
TRBJ1-5	few	TRBD1	TRBV5-1	CASSATGENNQPQHF	TGCGCCAGCAGCGCGACAGGGGAAAACAATCAGCCCCAGCATTTT
TRBJ1-6	NA	NA	TRBV6-5	CASSYLPGEANSPLHF	TGTGCCAGCAGTTACCTGCCAGGGGAGGCGAATTCACCCCTCCACTTT
TRBJ2-3	many	NA	TRBV7-9	CASSLRAESTDTQYF	TGTGCCAGCAGCTTAAGGGCAGAGAGCACAGATACGCAGTATTTT
TRBJ2-5	few	NA	TRBV10-3	CAISESLAETQYF	TGTGCCATCAGTGAGTCGTTGGCAGAGACCCAGTACTTC
TRBJ1-2	NA	TRBD1	TRBV3-1	CASSQNPGQGYYGYTF	TGTGCCAGCAGCCAAAACCCCGGACAGGGGTACTATGGCTACACCTTC
TRBJ1-3	NA	NA	TRBV7-9	CASSPSAPTGNTIYF	TGTGCCAGCAGCCCGTCCGCACCGACTGGAAACACCATATATTTT
TRBJ1-1	many	NA	TRBV12-3/TRBV12-4	CASSFHPSWRQNTEAFF	TGTGCCAGCAGTTTTCATCCCTCCTGGCGGCAGAACACTGAAGCTTTCTTT
TRBJ2-7	few	NA	TRBV9	CASSPRGGYEQYF	TGTGCCAGCAGCCCAAGGGGGGGGTACGAGCAGTACTTC
TRBJ1-2	few	NA	TRBV19	CASSAMAATIYGYTF	TGTGCCAGTAGCGCCATGGCAGCCACCATCTATGGCTACACCTTC
TRBJ1-1	few	TRBD1	TRBV12-3/TRBV12-4	CASSYRDRATEAFF	TGTGCCAGCAGTTACCGGGACAGGGCCACTGAAGCTTTCTTT
TRBJ2-1	few	NA	TRBV4-2	CASSQGVRDNEQFF	TGTGCCAGCAGCCAAGGGGTACGGGACAATGAGCAGTTCTTC
TRBJ2-7	NA	NA	TRBV5-6	CASSLVPGFNYEQYF	TGTGCCAGCAGCTTGGTTCCAGGGTTCAACTACGAGCAGTACTTC
TRBJ2-2	few	NA	TRBV7-2	CASSLWDGTGELFF	TGTGCCAGCAGCCTCTGGGACGGCACCGGGGAGCTGTTTTTT
TRBJ2-5	NA	NA	TRBV29-1	CSVTRGSGETQYF	TGCAGCGTCACCAGGGGCTCCGGAGAGACCCAGTACTTC
TRBJ1-1	many	NA	TRBV27	CASSLSRSARMNTEAFF	TGTGCCAGCAGTTTATCGAGGAGTGCACGCATGAACACTGAAGCTTTCTTT
TRBJ1-1	NA	TRBD1	TRBV6-5	CASSKQGSIEAFF	TGTGCCAGCAGCAAACAGGGGTCAATTGAAGCTTTCTTT
TRBJ2-5	NA	TRBD2	TRBV14	CASSHFPGLAETQYF	TGTGCCAGCAGCCACTTCCCGGGACTAGCGGAGACCCAGTACTTC
TRBJ2-1	few	TRBD2	TRBV5-1	CASSLAGGPDEQFF	TGCGCCAGCAGTTTAGCGGGGGGGCCCGATGAGCAGTTCTTC
TRBJ2-1	NA	NA	TRBV6-2/TRBV6-3	CASSTDRSGEFF	TGTGCCAGCAGTACCGACAGGTCGGGGGAATTCTTC
TRBJ2-3	NA	TRBD1	TRBV5-6	CASSLRVGQGTDTQYF	TGTGCCAGCAGCTTGAGGGTGGGACAGGGGACAGATACGCAGTATTTT